Shown below are 24 T cell receptor beta chains from a single sample sequenced in a study of breast tumors, draining lymph nodes, adjacent tissues. Axillary draining lymph nodes of breast cancer patients supplied the node samples. Each CDR3 protein gets one entry after TCRdb re-called the multiplex PCR reads with MiXCR. The sample includes 130,000 or so distinct CDR3 sequences, 21% of them seen just once. Sequencing was carried out using axillary lymph node tissue. Source of these receptors: a female donor with breast cancer. Some clones in this sample may be carry-over from other donors' samples.

This clonotype showed up many times. V is TRBV7-9 and J is TRBJ2-1; 10 nucleotides agree with TRBD2. The CDR3 is 15 residues long. CDR1 is SEHNR, CDR2 FQNEAQ, per germline (reference sequence). The J segment lost 8 bases and the V segment lost 6 bases, leaving 10 bases of the junction unmatched. CDR3 DNA sequence: TGTGCCAGCAGTCCAAGCGGGAGGGCCATGGATGAGCAGTTCTTC. Amino acids: CASSPSGRAMDEQFF.

In its sample, this clonotype was seen many times. The V gene is TRBV30, the J gene TRBJ2-1, with 14 bases aligning to TRBD2. Germline CDR1 GTSNPN, CDR2 SVGIG (reference sequence). With 0 bases clipped from V and 8 bases from J, the junction kept 6 bases outside the gene matches. The CDR3 spans 16 residues. DNA of the CDR3: TGTGCCTGGAGTGTACAGGGACTAGCGGGAGTCTATGAGCAGTTCTTC. This translates into CAWSVQGLAGVYEQFF.

On this clonotype itself: This may come from a read error, since a much larger clone is one base off. The V call is TRBV19, the J call TRBJ2-2, with TRBD1 matching 11 bases. The CDR3 totals 18 residues. V dropped 0 bases and J dropped 3; count of bases not matched to a gene: 6. Per the germline V gene, CDR1 is LNHDA and CDR2 is SQIVND (reference sequence). CDR3 coding DNA: TGTGCCAGTAGTATAGATCGGGACAGGGGGTTAGACACCGGGGAGCTGTTTTTT. Its translation is CASSIDRDRGLDTGELFF.

This clonotype was counted at least ten times. The chain recombines TRBV28 with TRBJ2-7, with 12 bases lining up with TRBD2. V lost 6 bases and J lost 1; bases outside the gene matches: 10. This CDR3 region has 17 residues. Germline loops: CDR1 MDHEN, CDR2 SYDVKM. CDR3 amino acids: CASRGETSGRGSYEQYF. The CDR3 DNA reads TGTGCCAGCAGGGGAGAGACTAGCGGGAGAGGTTCCTACGAGCAGTACTTC.

This clonotype showed up just a few times. One base away lies a much larger clone, so this may be a sequencing read error. CDR3 in amino acids: CASSPKLGVGYEQSF. CDR3 sequence (DNA): TGTGCCAGCTCACCCAAATTGGGGGTCGGGTACGAGCAGTCCTTC. The chain recombines TRBV18 with TRBJ2-7; the D call may be TRBD1 or TRBD2 (5 bases each). The germline gives CDR1 KGHSH, CDR2 LQKENI. The CDR3 sequence is 15 residues long.

In this sample, this clonotype turned up many times. The rearrangement uses TRBV7-6 and TRBJ2-1; a possible D gene is TRBD1 (6 bases). In germline, CDR1 is SGHVS, CDR2 FNYEAQ. The CDR3 has 17 amino acids. Trimming left V 4 bases short and J 8 bases short, with 24 bases between. This CDR3 is CASSSFFLGDNRDEQFF. The CDR3 bases are TGTGCCAGCAGCTCCTTTTTTCTAGGGGACAATAGGGATGAGCAGTTCTTC. Supplemented by reference TRBV7-6 and TRBJ2-1, the full variable domain reads GAGVSQSPRYKVTKRGQDVALRCDPISGHVSLYWYRQALGQGPEFLTYFNYEAQQDKSGLPNDRFSAERPEGSISTLTIQRTEQRDSAMYRCASSSFFLGDNRDEQFFGPGTRLTVL.

Of note for this clonotype: A much larger clone differs by one base, so this may be a read error. This sequence joins TRBV24-1 and TRBJ2-3; 7 nucleotides line up with TRBD1. The CDR3 totals 15 residues. Germline CDR1 KGHDR, CDR2 SFDVKD. The CDR3 DNA follows: TGTGCCACCAGTGATTTGGGGAGAGGGACAGATATGCAGTATTTT. The encoded protein is CATSDLGRGTDMQYF.

A note on this clonotype: One base away lies a much larger clone, so this may be a sequencing read error. The J gene is TRBJ2-3, the V gene TRBV25-1, with D possibly TRBD1 on 6 matching bases. Trimming took 5 bases from V and 1 from J, leaving 10 bases between them. This CDR3 region has 14 residues. The germline CDR1 and CDR2 sequences are MGHDK and SYGVNS. In DNA, the CDR3 is TGTGCCAGCAGTAGACAGGATGGCACAGATACGCAGTATTTT. Encoded protein: CASSRQDGTDTQYF.

This clonotype was seen at least ten times. The gene calls are TRBV20-1 and TRBJ1-4; TRBD1 is a possible D gene (5 bases). CDR3 length: 14 residues. Trimming shortened V by 1 base and J by 6 bases, and 12 bases separated the two germline ends. Germline CDR1 reads DFQATT; CDR2 reads SNEGSKA (reference sequence). DNA of the CDR3: TGCAGTGCTAGAGCCGGGGGTTCGCATGAAAAACTGTTTTTT. Its protein product is CSARAGGSHEKLFF.

The sample holds many counts of this clonotype. This chain connects TRBV5-1 to TRBJ2-7; D unresolved. The CDR3 is 13 residues long. The germline V gene has CDR1 SGHRS and CDR2 YFSETQ. V dropped 4 bases and J dropped 2 bases, with 10 bases sitting between them. CDR3 protein: CASSPDQAYEQYF. The CDR3 DNA reads TGCGCCAGCAGCCCGGACCAGGCCTACGAGCAGTACTTC.

In regard to this clonotype: This may be a read error: a much more frequent sequence differs by one nucleotide. The chain uses TRBV7-9 and TRBJ2-3, with 8 positions matching TRBD1. The CDR3 is 15 residues long. Germline V gene data show CDR1 as SEHNR and CDR2 as FQNEAQ (reference sequence). Here the CDR3 reads CAISLTDREEIRQYF. DNA for the CDR3: TGTGCCATCAGCTTAACGGACAGGGAGGAAATTAGGCAGTATTTT.

Remarks on this clonotype: Given a much more abundant clone one base away, this may be a read error. The chain combines TRBV11-2 with TRBJ2-3; D not resolved. The germline V gene has CDR1 SGHAT and CDR2 FQNNGV. CDR3 length: 12 amino acids. V was clipped by 2 bases and J by 5 bases, with 5 bases between them. For the CDR3, the DNA is TGTGCCAGCAGCTTAACGGTAGATACGCAGTATTTT. Encoded protein: CASSLTVDTQYF. Based on the CDR3 plus reference TRBV11-2 and TRBJ2-3, the full variable domain is EAGVAQSPRYKIIEKRQSVAFWCNPISGHATLYWYQQILGQGPKLLIQFQNNGVVDDSQLPKDRFSAERLKGVDSTLKIQPAKLEDSAVYLCASSLTVDTQYFGPGTRLTVL.

At least ten counts were recorded for this clonotype. The chain recombines TRBV30 with TRBJ2-7; D not resolved. Looked up from germline, CDR1 is GTSNPN and CDR2 is SVGIG (reference sequence). V was clipped by 0 bases and J by 7 bases, with 7 bases between them. The CDR3 runs 11 residues. In nucleotides, the CDR3 is TGTGCCTGGAGTGTAGGTGCGGAGCAGTACTTC. Amino acids: CAWSVGAEQYF.

J is TRBJ1-5 and V is TRBV5-5, with 12 bases that match TRBD1. Losses at the gene ends were 4 bases for V and 1 base for J; bases not matched to a gene: 12. This CDR3 contains 19 residues. From germline, CDR1 is SGHKS and CDR2 YYEKEE (reference sequence). This CDR3 reads CASSKNTGTGGPSNQPQHF. CDR3 bases: TGTGCCAGCAGCAAAAATACCGGGACAGGGGGCCCGAGCAATCAGCCCCAGCATTTT.

The chain employs TRBV20-1 and TRBJ2-1; the match to TRBD2 covers 9 bases. The CDR3 consists of 18 residues. CDR1 DFQATT and CDR2 SNEGSKA come from the germline V gene (reference sequence). CDR3 protein: CSAHPRVGAAGGYNEQFF. The CDR3 DNA reads as TGCAGCGCTCACCCCAGGGTGGGGGCGGCGGGAGGGTACAATGAGCAGTTCTTC.

In its sample, this clonotype was seen many times. V usage is TRBV6-1 and J usage is TRBJ2-1, with 8 bases lining up with TRBD1. From germline, CDR1 is MNHNS and CDR2 SASEGT. V was pared by 5 bases and J by 9 bases, with 21 bases of the junction left unmatched. The length of the CDR3 is 18 residues. The CDR3 coding sequence is TGTGCCAGCAGTCAAAGGAAGTTGCGGGCAGGGGGCTGGAGTGAGCAGTTCTTC. Encoded protein: CASSQRKLRAGGWSEQFF.

Many counts were recorded for this clonotype. J is TRBJ2-5 and V is TRBV5-1; 8 bases are a match to TRBD2. The CDR3 extends over 14 amino acids. CDR1 SGHRS and CDR2 YFSETQ come from the germline V gene. V dropped 2 bases and J dropped 5; count of bases not matched to a gene: 5. The CDR3 DNA follows: TGCGCCAGCAGCTTTGGAGCGGGAGATGAGACCCAGTACTTC. It codes for CASSFGAGDETQYF.

This clonotype has at least ten counts. This chain uses TRBV2 with TRBJ2-1; the D gene is possibly TRBD2 (6 bases). Trimming removed 1 base from V and 7 bases from J, with 8 bases in between. The CDR3 is 13 residues long. Germline V CDR1 and CDR2: SNHLY, FYNNEI. The CDR3 coding sequence is TGTGCCAGCAGTGAAGTTCGGGGGAATGAGCAGTTCTTC. Its translation is CASSEVRGNEQFF.

This clonotype was seen many times. The gene calls are TRBV5-4 and TRBJ2-7; no reliable D call. V was clipped by 0 bases and J by 6 bases, with 7 bases between them. Germline V gene lookup returns CDR1 SGHNT and CDR2 YYREEE (reference sequence). The CDR3 sequence is 12 residues long. The CDR3 DNA follows: TGTGCCAGCAGCTTGGGTCAGCGCGAGCAGTACTTC. Its protein product is CASSLGQREQYF.

This clonotype was detected ten times or more. This chain links TRBV30 with TRBJ2-1; D not resolved. V lost 3 bases to trimming and J lost 4 bases, with 10 bases between them. The CDR3 is 13 residues long. Germline V lookup: CDR1 GTSNPN, CDR2 SVGIG (reference sequence). In DNA, the CDR3 is TGTGCCTGGAGGTACGGCCCGTACAATGAGCAGTTCTTC. This gives the protein CAWRYGPYNEQFF.

This clonotype was observed at least ten times. No DNA is shown, since the ends of the CDR3 on it are uncertain; the CDR3 is the one TCRdb lists. This chain's CDR3 is CASSFFGSSYEQYF. The chain carries TRBV11-1 and TRBJ2-7. The CDR3 is 14 residues long, ends included. Germline V gene data show CDR1 as SGHAT and CDR2 as FQDESV (reference sequence).

With regard to this clonotype: The CDR3 does not close with the conserved phenylalanine or tryptophan, likely indicating a read error. V gene TRBV5-1 combines with J gene TRBJ2-3, with D maybe TRBD2 (6 bases). Germline lookup yields CDR1 SGHRS and CDR2 YFSETQ. The CDR3 contains 14 residues. CDR3 in DNA: TGTGCCAGCCGGGAGATAGCTAGCACAGATACGCAGTATTAT. It is translated as CASREIASTDTQYY.

This clonotype appeared many times. The CDR3: CASLYAGGGEDTQYF. The CDR3 bases are TGTGCCAGCTTATACGCGGGAGGGGGGGAAGATACGCAGTATTTT. The V call is TRBV6-6, the J call TRBJ2-3; 9 nucleotides line up with TRBD2. Germline CDR1 MNHNY, CDR2 SVGAGI (reference sequence). Trimming cost V 8 bases and J 5 bases; bases outside gene matches: 11. There are 15 residues in the CDR3.

This clonotype came up a few times. The chain couples TRBV3-1 to TRBJ2-1, with TRBD2 identical over 14 bases. Germline loops: CDR1 LGHDT, CDR2 YNNKEL (reference sequence). This CDR3 comprises 20 residues. V was pared by 4 bases and J by 0 bases, with 11 bases of the junction left unmatched. The CDR3 bases are TGTGCCAGCAGCCCGGGAGGGACTAGCGGGGGCGAGAGCTCCTACAATGAGCAGTTCTTC. Its protein product is CASSPGGTSGGESSYNEQFF.